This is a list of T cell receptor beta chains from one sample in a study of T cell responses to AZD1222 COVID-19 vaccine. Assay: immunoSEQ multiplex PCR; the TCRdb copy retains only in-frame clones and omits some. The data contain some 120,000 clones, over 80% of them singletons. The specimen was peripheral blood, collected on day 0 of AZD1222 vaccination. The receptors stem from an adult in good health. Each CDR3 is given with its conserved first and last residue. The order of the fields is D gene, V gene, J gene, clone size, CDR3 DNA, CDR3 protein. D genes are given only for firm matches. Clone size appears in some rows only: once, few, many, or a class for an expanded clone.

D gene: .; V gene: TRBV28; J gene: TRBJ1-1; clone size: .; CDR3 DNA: TGTGCCAGCAGTCTCCGCGGGAGGTTTAGGACTGAAGCTTTCTTT; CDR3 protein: CASSLRGRFRTEAFF
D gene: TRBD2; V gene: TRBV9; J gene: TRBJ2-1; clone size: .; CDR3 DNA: TGTGCCAGCAGCGTTTTCAGTAGCGGGAGGGCCGGTGAGCAGTTCTTC; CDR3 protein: CASSVFSSGRAGEQFF
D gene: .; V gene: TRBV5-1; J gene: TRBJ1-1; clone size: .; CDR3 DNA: TGCGCCAGCAGCTTATTTCTCCATATTGCCCCAACCATGACCCGCACTGAAGCTTTCTTT; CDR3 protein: CASSLFLHIAPTMTRTEAFF
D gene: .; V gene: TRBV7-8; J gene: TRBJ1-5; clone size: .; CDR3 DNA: TGTGCCAGCAGCCTCGACCCTAGTGCCATTCAGCCCCAGCATTTT; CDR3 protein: CASSLDPSAIQPQHF
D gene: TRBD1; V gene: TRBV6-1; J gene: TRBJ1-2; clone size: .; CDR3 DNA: TGTGCCAGCAGTGACCGGGACAGGGGGGTTTATGGCTACACCTTC; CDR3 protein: CASSDRDRGVYGYTF
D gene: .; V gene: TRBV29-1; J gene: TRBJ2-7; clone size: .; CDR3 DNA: TGCAGCGTTGGGGCAGGGGAGGACTCCGAGCAGTACTTC; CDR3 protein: CSVGAGEDSEQYF
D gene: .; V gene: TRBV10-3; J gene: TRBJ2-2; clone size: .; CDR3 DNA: TGTGCCATCAGTATCGGGACCCCCGGGGAGCTGTTTTTT; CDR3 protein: CAISIGTPGELFF
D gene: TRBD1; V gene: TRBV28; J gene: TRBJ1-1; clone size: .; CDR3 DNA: TGTGCCAGCAGTTTACGGACAGGTCCAGGGTATACTGAAGCTTTCTTT; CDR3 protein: CASSLRTGPGYTEAFF
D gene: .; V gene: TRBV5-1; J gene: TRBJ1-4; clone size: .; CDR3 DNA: TGCGCCAGCAGCGGCACAGGGGAAAAACTGTTTTTT; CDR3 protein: CASSGTGEKLFF
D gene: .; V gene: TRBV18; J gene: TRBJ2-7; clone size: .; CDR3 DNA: TGTGCCAGCTCACGGTCCTTCGGAGGAGGGGGCGAGCAGTACTTC; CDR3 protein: CASSRSFGGGGEQYF
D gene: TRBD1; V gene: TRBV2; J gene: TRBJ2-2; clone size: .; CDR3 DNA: TGTGCCAGCAGTACAATTCAGGGGGCCGGGGAGCTGTTTTTT; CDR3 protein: CASSTIQGAGELFF
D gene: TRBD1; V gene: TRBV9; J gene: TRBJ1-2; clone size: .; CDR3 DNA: TGTGCCAGCAGCGTAGCTCAGATGGCAGGGGGTAACTATGGCTACACCTTC; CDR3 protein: CASSVAQMAGGNYGYTF
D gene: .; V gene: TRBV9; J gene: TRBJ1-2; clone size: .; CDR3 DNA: TGTGCCAGCAGCGTAGTGGGAGGGGGAGGCTACACCTTC; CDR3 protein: CASSVVGGGGYTF
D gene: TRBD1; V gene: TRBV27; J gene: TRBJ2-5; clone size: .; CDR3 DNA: TGTGCCAGCAGTTGGATAGGAGTCCAGGGGGCAACAGAGACCCAGTACTTC; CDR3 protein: CASSWIGVQGATETQYF
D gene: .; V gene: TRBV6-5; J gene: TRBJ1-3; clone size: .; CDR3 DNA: TGTGCCAGCAGGGGTCCCGGGGCGAGAGCAGGAACCATATATTTT; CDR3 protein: CASRGPGARAGTIYF
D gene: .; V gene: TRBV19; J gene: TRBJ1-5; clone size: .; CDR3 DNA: TGTGCCAGTAGTATCGCTGGACTGGGGGACAATCAGCCCCAGCATTTT; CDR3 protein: CASSIAGLGDNQPQHF
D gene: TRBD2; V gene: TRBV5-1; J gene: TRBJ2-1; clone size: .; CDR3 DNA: TGCGCCAGCAGCTTGGAGGCTAGCGGGTACAATGAGCAGTTCTTC; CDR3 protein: CASSLEASGYNEQFF
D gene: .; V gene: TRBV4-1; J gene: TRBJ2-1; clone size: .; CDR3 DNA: TGCGCCAGCAGCCCGGGACAGGGGGAAGCGGGAGGGCATTACAATGAGCAGTTCTTC; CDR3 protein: CASSPGQGEAGGHYNEQFF
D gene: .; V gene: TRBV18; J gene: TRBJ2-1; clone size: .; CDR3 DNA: TGTGCCAGCTCTACAGGGATTGAGCAGTTCTTC; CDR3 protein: CASSTGIEQFF
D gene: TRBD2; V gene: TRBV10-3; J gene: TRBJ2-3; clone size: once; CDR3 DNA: TGTGCCATCAGCGGGAGCGGGGCAGATACGCAGTATTTT; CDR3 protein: CAISGSGADTQYF
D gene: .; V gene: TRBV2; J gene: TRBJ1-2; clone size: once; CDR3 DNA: TGTGCCAGCAGTGAACGGGGCTTGGGTGGCTACACCTTC; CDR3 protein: CASSERGLGGYTF
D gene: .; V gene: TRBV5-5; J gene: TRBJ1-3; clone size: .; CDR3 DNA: TGTGCCAGCAGCTGGGGGCCAGGGCCTTACTCTGGAAACACCATATATTTT; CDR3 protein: CASSWGPGPYSGNTIYF
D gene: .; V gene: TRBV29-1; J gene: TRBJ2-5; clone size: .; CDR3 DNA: TGCAGCGCCCGCGCAAGGCACAACCAAGAGACCCAGTACTTC; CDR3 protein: CSARARHNQETQYF
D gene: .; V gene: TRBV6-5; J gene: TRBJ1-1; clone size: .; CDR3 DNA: TGTGCCAGCAGTCGCATTTCGAACACTGAAGCTTTCTTT; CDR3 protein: CASSRISNTEAFF
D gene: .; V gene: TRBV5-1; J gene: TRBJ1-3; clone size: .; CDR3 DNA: TGCGCCAGCAGCTTGGGAATGAGGGAAAACACCATATATTTT; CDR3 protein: CASSLGMRENTIYF
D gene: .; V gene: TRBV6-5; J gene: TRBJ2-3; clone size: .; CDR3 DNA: TGTGCCAGCAGGGTCCACAGCGCAGATACGCAGTATTTT; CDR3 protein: CASRVHSADTQYF
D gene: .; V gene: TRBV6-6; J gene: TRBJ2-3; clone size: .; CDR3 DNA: TGTGCCAGTACTGCCACAGATACGCAGTATTTT; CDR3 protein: CASTATDTQYF
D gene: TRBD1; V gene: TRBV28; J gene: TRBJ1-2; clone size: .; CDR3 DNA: TGTGCCAGCAGTTCTCCGGGACAGGCGGAGGGAGGCTACACCTTC; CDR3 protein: CASSSPGQAEGGYTF